This T cell receptor (beta chain) is from a study of metastatic and nonmetastatic thyroid tumors. Overall study: Repertoires from blood and tumor or nodule tissue of malignant and benign thyroid patients were compared.

Methods used by the authors: For papillary thyroid cancer, a distant-metastasis classifier was constructed from CDR3 differences observed across clinicopathological groups. TCRdb reanalyzed the PCR reads with MiXCR. The V and J calls shown here were made by TCRdb, not taken from the authors' results. The sample records some 35,000 clones, approximately 30% being singletons. General study findings and limits: Significantly greater TCR beta diversity was reportedly found in malignant thyroid tumors than in benign nodules (in blood and tumor).

Germline values: CDR1 LGHNA, CDR2 YNFKEQ. This CDR3 has 19 residues. V lost 4 bases and J lost 2; bases outside the gene matches: 14. Prior to thyroid surgery, none of the patients had received any treatment. This clone showed up just a few times. Antigen specificity is unknown. The TCR was taken from a female donor with papillary thyroid cancer or a benign thyroid nodule (not recorded which). Some clones in this sample may be carry-over from other donors' samples. The rearrangement links TRBV4-2 to TRBJ2-3, with 11 bases lining up with TRBD2. The sample was blood. The CDR3 spells CASSLDWGLAGGSTDTQYF. In nucleotides, the CDR3 is TGTGCCAGCAGCCTCGATTGGGGTCTAGCGGGAGGTTCCACAGATACGCAGTATTTT.